This TCR beta chain was observed in a study of CD8+CD57+ T cells in acquired aplastic anemia (dated by TCRdb to 2017 to 2018). Turning to the overall study: Extracted DNA from sorted CD4+ and CD8+ cells averaged around 3.3 ug, ranging from about 0.18 to 27.4 ug. CD8+CD57+ expansion was defined as a frequency above the mean frequency observed in healthy subjects. Paper-wide results and their limitations: Over 25 CD8+ CDR3 sequences were found in both patients and controls but appeared to be highly expressed in patients and within the immunodominant clones of the patients. Between patients and healthy controls, no significant difference in CD8+ Simpson's diversity was found (P=0.060).

TCR beta VDJ combination and CDR3 sequence profiling used genomic DNA as the template. An Illumina HiSeq 2000 was the platform used for TCR repertoire sequencing. In the authors' own workflow: TRBV/TRBJ rearrangement plots, CDR3 size and DJ length profiles, and Simpson's diversity index were used to assess repertoires. Whichever DNA sequence was most abundant in the deep sequencing data was defined as the immunodominant clone. CDR3 amino acid sequences were screened for sharing across subjects and compared with published repertoires and the VDJdb database. TCRdb itself trimmed the public reads at Q25 with fastp, ran MiXCR and retained productive beta chains. Identical CDR3 proteins give one entry, which carries the most common genes and DNA. The V and J calls were not made by the authors but by TCRdb's processing. In this sample the table shows under 350,000 distinct CDR3 sequences, 45% to 65% of which occur a single time. The leading ten clones occupy roughly 1.2% of the sample.

Patients chosen for sequencing had shown expansion of CD8+CD57+ cells by flow cytometry. Severe acquired aplastic anemia was diagnosed in all patients according to International Study of Aplastic Anemia and Agranulocytosis and Camitta criteria. No patient had received any therapy when blood was sampled. In this study, sorted CD4+ and CD8+ T cells from the blood of healthy subjects and of severe aplastic anemia patients had their TCR repertoires deep-sequenced. Patients were enrolled under clinicaltrials.gov protocols 00001620, 01623167, 00001397, 00071045, 00081523 and 00961064 in the USA. Ficoll-Paque density gradient centrifugation was used to isolate peripheral blood mononuclear cells. CD4+ and CD8+ T cells were sorted by FACS or magnetic beads before DNA extraction. A distance of 14 bases separates the germline ends of V and J, which lose 7 bases and 1 base respectively. CDR1 and CDR2 (SNHLY, FYNNEI) derive from the germline V gene. The CDR3 spans 14 residues, from the cysteine through the phenylalanine. Only the CDR3 DNA is retained, 42 bases long and in frame from the first base.

At least ten counts were recorded for this clonotype. Its antigen target is currently unknown. No quality values exist for individual bases; no much larger clone is one base distant. This sequence originates from a human donor with aplastic anemia. The chain was built from TRBV2 and TRBJ2-7, with the D call tentatively TRBD1 or TRBD2, each fitting 5 bases. Sequencing was done on a sample of sorted CD4+, CD8+, or CD8+CD57+ T cells (not recorded which) from PBMCs. The bases read TGTGCCAGCAATCTTCCGGGACCATCCTACGAGCAGTACTTC. Translation gives CASNLPGPSYEQYF.